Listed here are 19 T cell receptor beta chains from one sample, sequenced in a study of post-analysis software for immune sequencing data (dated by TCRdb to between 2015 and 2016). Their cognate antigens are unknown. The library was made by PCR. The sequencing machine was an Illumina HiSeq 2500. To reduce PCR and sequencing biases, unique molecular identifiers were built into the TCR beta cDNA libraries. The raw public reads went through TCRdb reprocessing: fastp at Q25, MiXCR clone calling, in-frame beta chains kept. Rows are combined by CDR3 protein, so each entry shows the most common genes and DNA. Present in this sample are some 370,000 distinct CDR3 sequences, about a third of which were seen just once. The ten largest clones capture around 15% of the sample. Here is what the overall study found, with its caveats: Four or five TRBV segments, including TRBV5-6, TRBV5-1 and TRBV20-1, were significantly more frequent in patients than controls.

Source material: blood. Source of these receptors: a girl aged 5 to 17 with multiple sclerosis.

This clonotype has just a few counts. Here the CDR3 reads CASSHTSEQYF. The CDR3 bases are TGCGCCAGCAGCCACACTAGCGAGCAGTACTTC. This chain links TRBV4-1 with TRBJ2-5; weak D call: TRBD2 (5 bases). The assigned J gene may be wrong: the sequence end matches TRBJ2-7 better. The length of the CDR3 is 11 residues. Germline CDR1 and CDR2: MGHRA and YSYEKL.

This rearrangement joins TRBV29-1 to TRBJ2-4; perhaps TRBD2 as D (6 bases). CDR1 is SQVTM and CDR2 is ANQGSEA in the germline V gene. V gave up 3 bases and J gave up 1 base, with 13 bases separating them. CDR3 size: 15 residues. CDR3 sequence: CSVDWLGGAKNIQYF. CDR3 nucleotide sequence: TGCAGCGTTGATTGGCTGGGGGGTGCCAAAAACATTCAGTACTTC.

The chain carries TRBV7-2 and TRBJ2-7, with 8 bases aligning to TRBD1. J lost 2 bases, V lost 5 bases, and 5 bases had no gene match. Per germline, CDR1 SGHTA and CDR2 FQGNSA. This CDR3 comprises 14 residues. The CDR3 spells CASSPRGQAYEQYF. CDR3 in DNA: TGTGCCAGCAGCCCGAGGGGACAGGCCTACGAGCAGTACTTC.

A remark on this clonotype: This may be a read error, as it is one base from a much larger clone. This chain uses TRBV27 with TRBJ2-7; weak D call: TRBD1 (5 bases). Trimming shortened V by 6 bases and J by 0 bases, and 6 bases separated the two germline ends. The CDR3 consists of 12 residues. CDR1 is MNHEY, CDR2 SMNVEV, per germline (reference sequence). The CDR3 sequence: CASRGVSYEQYF. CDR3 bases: TGTGCCAGCAGAGGGGTCTCCTACGAGCAGTACTTC.

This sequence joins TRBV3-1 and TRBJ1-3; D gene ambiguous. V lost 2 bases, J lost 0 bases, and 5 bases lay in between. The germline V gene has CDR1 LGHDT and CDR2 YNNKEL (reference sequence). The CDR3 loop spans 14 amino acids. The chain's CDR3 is CASSQQSSGNTIYF. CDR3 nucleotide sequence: TGTGCCAGCAGCCAACAGAGCTCTGGAAACACCATATATTTT.

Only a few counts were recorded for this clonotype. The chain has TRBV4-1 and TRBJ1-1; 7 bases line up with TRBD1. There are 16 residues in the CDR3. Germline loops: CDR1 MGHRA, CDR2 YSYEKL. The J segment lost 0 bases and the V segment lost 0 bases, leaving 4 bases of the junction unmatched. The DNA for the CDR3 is TGCGCCAGCAGCCAAGACTCAAGGGGGCTGAACACTGAAGCTTTCTTT. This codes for CASSQDSRGLNTEAFF.

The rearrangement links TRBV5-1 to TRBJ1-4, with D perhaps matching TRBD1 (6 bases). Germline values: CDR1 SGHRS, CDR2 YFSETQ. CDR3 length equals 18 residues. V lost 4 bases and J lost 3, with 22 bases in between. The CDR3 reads CASSPDGTPTVANEKLFF. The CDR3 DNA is TGCGCCAGCAGCCCGGACGGGACACCCACCGTGGCTAATGAAAAACTGTTTTTT.

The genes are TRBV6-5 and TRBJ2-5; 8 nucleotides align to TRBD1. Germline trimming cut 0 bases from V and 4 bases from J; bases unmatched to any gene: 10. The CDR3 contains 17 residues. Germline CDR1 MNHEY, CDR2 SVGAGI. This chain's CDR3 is CASSYSPDRAHGETQYF. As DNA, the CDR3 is TGTGCCAGCAGTTACTCCCCGGACAGGGCCCACGGAGAGACCCAGTACTTC.

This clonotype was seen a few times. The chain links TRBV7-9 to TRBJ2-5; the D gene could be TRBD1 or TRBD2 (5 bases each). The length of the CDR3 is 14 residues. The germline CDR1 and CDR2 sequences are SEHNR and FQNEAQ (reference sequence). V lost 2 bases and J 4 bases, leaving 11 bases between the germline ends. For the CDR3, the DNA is TGTGCCAGCAGCTTAAGTCCAGGGACAGAGACCCAGTACTTC. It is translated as CASSLSPGTETQYF.

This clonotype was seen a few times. For the CDR3, the DNA is TGTGCCAGCAGCTGGGATACAACGGGACAGTTCTTC. This codes for CASSWDTTGQFF. The J gene is TRBJ2-1, the V gene TRBV9, with D tentatively TRBD2 (5 bases). V lost 4 bases to trimming and J lost 13 bases, with 15 bases between them. CDR3 size: 12 residues. CDR1 and CDR2 from the germline V gene are SGDLS and YYNGEE.

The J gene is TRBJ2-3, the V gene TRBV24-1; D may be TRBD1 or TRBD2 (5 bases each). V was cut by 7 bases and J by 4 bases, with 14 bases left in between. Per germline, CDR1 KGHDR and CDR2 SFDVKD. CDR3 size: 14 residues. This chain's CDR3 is CATRPGTNPDTQYF. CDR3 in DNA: TGTGCCACCAGGCCGGGGACCAACCCAGATACGCAGTATTTT.

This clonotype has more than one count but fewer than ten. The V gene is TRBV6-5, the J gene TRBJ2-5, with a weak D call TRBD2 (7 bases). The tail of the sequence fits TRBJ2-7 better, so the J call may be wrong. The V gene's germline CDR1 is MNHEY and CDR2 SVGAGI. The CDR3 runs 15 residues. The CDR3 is CATSQEQWGGHEQYF. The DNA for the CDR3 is TGTGCCACCTCTCAAGAGCAGTGGGGGGGGCACGAGCAGTACTTC.

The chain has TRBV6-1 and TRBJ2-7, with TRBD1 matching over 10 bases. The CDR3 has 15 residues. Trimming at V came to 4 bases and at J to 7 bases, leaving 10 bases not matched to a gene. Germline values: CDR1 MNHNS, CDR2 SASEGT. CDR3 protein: CASSGQGAPTGEQYF. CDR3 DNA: TGTGCCAGCAGTGGACAGGGGGCGCCGACGGGTGAGCAGTACTTC.

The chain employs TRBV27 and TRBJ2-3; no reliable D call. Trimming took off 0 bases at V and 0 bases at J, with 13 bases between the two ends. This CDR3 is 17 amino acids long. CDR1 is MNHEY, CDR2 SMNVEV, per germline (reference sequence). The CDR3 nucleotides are TGTGCCAGCAGTTTATCCATTGAAGTCGCTAGCACAGATACGCAGTATTTT. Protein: CASSLSIEVASTDTQYF.

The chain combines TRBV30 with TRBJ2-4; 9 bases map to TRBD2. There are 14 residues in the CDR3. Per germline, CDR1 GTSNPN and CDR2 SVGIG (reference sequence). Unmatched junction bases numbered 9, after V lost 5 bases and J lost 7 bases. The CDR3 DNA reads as TGTGCCTGGGCGGGACTAGCAGTGAGGAACATTCAGTACTTC. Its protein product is CAWAGLAVRNIQYF.

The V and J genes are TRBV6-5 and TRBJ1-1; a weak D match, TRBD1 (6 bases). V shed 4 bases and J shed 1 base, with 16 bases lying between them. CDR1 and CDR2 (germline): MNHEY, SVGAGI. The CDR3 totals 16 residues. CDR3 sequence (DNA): TGTGCCAGCAGTTCCCAACCCGGGGGCGGGAACACTGAAGCTTTCTTT. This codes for CASSSQPGGGNTEAFF.

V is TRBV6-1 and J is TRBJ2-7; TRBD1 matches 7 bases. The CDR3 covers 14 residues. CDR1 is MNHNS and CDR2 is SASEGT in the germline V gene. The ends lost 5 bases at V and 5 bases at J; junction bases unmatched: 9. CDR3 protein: CASSLGTVNDEQYF. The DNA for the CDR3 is TGTGCCAGCAGTCTAGGGACAGTCAATGACGAGCAGTACTTC.

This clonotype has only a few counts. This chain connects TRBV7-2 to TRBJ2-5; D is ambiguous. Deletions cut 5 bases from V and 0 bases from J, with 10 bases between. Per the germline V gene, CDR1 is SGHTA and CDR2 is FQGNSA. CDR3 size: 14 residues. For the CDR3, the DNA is TGTGCCAGCAGCCCGGGCCCTTACCAAGAGACCCAGTACTTC. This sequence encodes CASSPGPYQETQYF.

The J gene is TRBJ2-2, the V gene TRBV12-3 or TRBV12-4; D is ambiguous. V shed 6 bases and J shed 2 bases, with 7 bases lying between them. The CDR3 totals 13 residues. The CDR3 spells CASSPANTGELFF. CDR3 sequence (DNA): TGTGCCAGCAGCCCGGCTAACACCGGGGAGCTGTTTTTT.